The present entry profiles one T cell receptor (beta chain) with its context. With 6 bases removed from V and 7 bases from J, the gap between germline ends came to 22 bases. This CDR3 contains 16 residues. Germline lookup yields CDR1 SEHNR and CDR2 FQNEAQ (reference sequence). The data are from a study of T cells in Graves' hyperthyroidism and ophthalmopathy. Study-wide context: Specimen type is peripheral blood, collected at initial diagnosis prior to any treatment.

Researchers took RNA transcripts and amplified the TCR beta CDR3 regions from them. With the HTBI primer set, the TCR CDR3 went through a first round of RT-PCR. TCRdb itself ran the multiplex PCR reads through MiXCR, one entry per CDR3 protein. This repertoire shows over 400,000 distinct CDR3 sequences, roughly 15% found once; its top ten account for over 10%. This chain connects TRBV7-9 to TRBJ1-3; TRBD1 might be the D (5 bases). Sequenced: blood. This sequence was found in a man between 18 and 29 years old with Graves' ophthalmopathy. The CDR3 coding sequence is TGTGCCAGCAGTTTGCTCGGACACCTGACCCCCAACACCATATATTTT. It translates to CASSLLGHLTPNTIYF.